These T cell receptor beta chains were read from a single sample in a study of cytomegalovirus exposure and HLA in healthy donors. Sequencing was performed with immunoSEQ multiplex PCR; in TCRdb, only in-frame clones are kept and a portion is missing. The sample includes 130,000 to 150,000 clones. Material: PBMCs. The receptors derive from a male donor in good health and CMV-seronegative. Each CDR3 is given with its conserved first and last residue. The D gene is left open where the match is weak.

len: 15
d_gene: TRBD1
j_gene: TRBJ2-7
v_gene: TRBV30
CDR3nt: TGTGCCTGGAGTGCCCCCGGACAGGGACTCTACGAGCAGTACTTC
CDR3aa: CAWSAPGQGLYEQYF

len: 15
d_gene: TRBD1
j_gene: TRBJ1-2
v_gene: TRBV4-2
CDR3nt: TGTGCCAGCAGCCAAGACGACAGGGAGGACTATGGCTACACCTTC
CDR3aa: CASSQDDREDYGYTF

len: 12
d_gene: .
j_gene: TRBJ2-5
v_gene: TRBV2
CDR3nt: TGTGCCAGCAGTGCCAGCGAGGAGACCCAGTACTTC
CDR3aa: CASSASEETQYF

len: 13
d_gene: TRBD2
j_gene: TRBJ2-1
v_gene: TRBV7-2
CDR3nt: TGTGCCAGCAGCTCATTAGCGGGAAGGGAGCAGTTCTTC
CDR3aa: CASSSLAGREQFF

len: 17
d_gene: TRBD2
j_gene: TRBJ2-7
v_gene: TRBV4-2
CDR3nt: TGTGCCAGCAGCTTATCGGGCGGGACTAGCGGGAGTAACGAGCAGTACTTC
CDR3aa: CASSLSGGTSGSNEQYF

len: 17
d_gene: TRBD2
j_gene: TRBJ2-2
v_gene: TRBV10-1
CDR3nt: TGCGCCAGCAGTGCCTCACTAGCGGGGAGAAACACCGGGGAGCTGTTTTTT
CDR3aa: CASSASLAGRNTGELFF

len: 16
d_gene: TRBD1
j_gene: TRBJ1-3
v_gene: TRBV18
CDR3nt: TGTGCCAGCTCACCTCAGGGGGGCAAACAAGGAAACACCATATATTTT
CDR3aa: CASSPQGGKQGNTIYF

len: 13
d_gene: TRBD1
j_gene: TRBJ1-1
v_gene: TRBV6-1
CDR3nt: TGTGCCAGCAGTGAAGCGATCCAGGGGGAGGCTTTCTTT
CDR3aa: CASSEAIQGEAFF

len: 15
d_gene: .
j_gene: TRBJ1-2
v_gene: TRBV30
CDR3nt: TGTGCCTGGCTTCTTACTCCGAGGGCTGACTATGGCTACACCTTC
CDR3aa: CAWLLTPRADYGYTF

len: 15
d_gene: .
j_gene: TRBJ1-1
v_gene: TRBV19
CDR3nt: TGTGCCAGTAGTATTGACGGAGGGATGAACACTGAAGCTTTCTTT
CDR3aa: CASSIDGGMNTEAFF

len: 16
d_gene: TRBD2
j_gene: TRBJ2-2
v_gene: TRBV5-5
CDR3nt: TGTGCCAGCAGCCTTGGGACTAGCGTGCACACCGGGGAGCTGTTTTTT
CDR3aa: CASSLGTSVHTGELFF

len: 14
d_gene: .
j_gene: TRBJ1-1
v_gene: TRBV29-1
CDR3nt: TGCAGCGTCACCCGAAGAGGGATTAACACTGAAGCTTTCTTT
CDR3aa: CSVTRRGINTEAFF

len: 13
d_gene: .
j_gene: TRBJ1-6
v_gene: TRBV10-1
CDR3nt: TGCGCCAGCAGTGACCTACTTAACTCACCCCTCCACTTT
CDR3aa: CASSDLLNSPLHF

len: 14
d_gene: .
j_gene: TRBJ2-3
v_gene: TRBV19
CDR3nt: TGTGCTGTAGCGGATCGATTTAGCACAGATACGCAGTATTTT
CDR3aa: CAVADRFSTDTQYF

len: 14
d_gene: .
j_gene: TRBJ1-2
v_gene: TRBV7-9
CDR3nt: TGTGCCAGCAGCTTAGGGGAGGCCAACTATGGCTACACCTTC
CDR3aa: CASSLGEANYGYTF

len: 14
d_gene: .
j_gene: TRBJ2-7
v_gene: TRBV18
CDR3nt: TGTGCCAGCTCACCTTTGACAGGACCCTACGAGCAGTACTTC
CDR3aa: CASSPLTGPYEQYF

len: 14
d_gene: TRBD1
j_gene: TRBJ2-7
v_gene: TRBV19
CDR3nt: TGTGCCAGTAGTATACGGCAGGGGGCCGACGAGCAGTACTTC
CDR3aa: CASSIRQGADEQYF

len: 16
d_gene: TRBD2
j_gene: TRBJ2-7
v_gene: TRBV5-6
CDR3nt: TGTGCCAGCAGCTTGGCGAAGAGCGGGGGGCCCCTCGAGCAGTACTTC
CDR3aa: CASSLAKSGGPLEQYF

len: 17
d_gene: TRBD2
j_gene: TRBJ2-5
v_gene: TRBV7-9
CDR3nt: TGTGCCAGCAGCTTCCCCAGGCTAGCGGGAGAGCAAGAGACCCAGTACTTC
CDR3aa: CASSFPRLAGEQETQYF

len: 19
d_gene: .
j_gene: TRBJ2-6
v_gene: TRBV6-1
CDR3nt: TGTGCCAGCAGTGAGTACACGACAGCCGACCTCTCTGGGGCCAACGTCCTGACTTTC
CDR3aa: CASSEYTTADLSGANVLTF

len: 14
d_gene: TRBD1
j_gene: TRBJ1-1
v_gene: TRBV6-1
CDR3nt: TGTGCCAGCAGTCTAGGACAGGGAGGAGGTGAAGCTTTCTTT
CDR3aa: CASSLGQGGGEAFF

len: 13
d_gene: .
j_gene: TRBJ1-5
v_gene: TRBV29-1
CDR3nt: TGCAGCGTTGAGTTTGGACAGAGTCAGCCCCAGCATTTT
CDR3aa: CSVEFGQSQPQHF

len: 12
d_gene: .
j_gene: TRBJ1-5
v_gene: TRBV2
CDR3nt: TGTGCCAGCAACAGGGGCAATCAGCCCCAGCATTTT
CDR3aa: CASNRGNQPQHF

len: 16
d_gene: .
j_gene: TRBJ1-3
v_gene: TRBV19
CDR3nt: TGTGCCAGCTGGACACTCTCCGCTAGCTCTGGAAACACCATATATTTT
CDR3aa: CASWTLSASSGNTIYF

len: 14
d_gene: .
j_gene: TRBJ1-5
v_gene: TRBV28
CDR3nt: TGTGCCAGCAGTCCGGGGGGGCTGAATCAGCCCCAGCATTTT
CDR3aa: CASSPGGLNQPQHF

len: 14
d_gene: TRBD1
j_gene: TRBJ1-1
v_gene: TRBV6-5
CDR3nt: TGTGCCAGCAGTCGAGGACAGGGTTGGACTGAAGCTTTCTTT
CDR3aa: CASSRGQGWTEAFF

len: 13
d_gene: .
j_gene: TRBJ2-7
v_gene: TRBV15
CDR3nt: TGTGCCACCAGCAGAGATCTTACCGGCGAGCAGTACTTC
CDR3aa: CATSRDLTGEQYF

len: 14
d_gene: .
j_gene: TRBJ1-5
v_gene: TRBV4-2
CDR3nt: TGTGCCAGCAGCCATAACACGGGGGATCAGCCCCAGCATTTT
CDR3aa: CASSHNTGDQPQHF

len: 15
d_gene: .
j_gene: TRBJ2-1
v_gene: TRBV9
CDR3nt: TGTGCCAGCAGCCCCGGGTGGCGGCCTTACAATGAGCAGTTCTTC
CDR3aa: CASSPGWRPYNEQFF

len: 16
d_gene: TRBD1
j_gene: TRBJ1-6
v_gene: TRBV6-8
CDR3nt: TGTGCCAGCAGTTATCAGGGGGCAGGATGTAATTCACCCCTCCACTTT
CDR3aa: CASSYQGAGCNSPLHF

len: 15
d_gene: .
j_gene: TRBJ1-1
v_gene: TRBV19
CDR3nt: TGTGCCAGTAGTGTTCCAGTGTTGCAGAACACTGAAGCTTTCTTT
CDR3aa: CASSVPVLQNTEAFF

len: 15
d_gene: TRBD1
j_gene: TRBJ1-4
v_gene: TRBV6-5
CDR3nt: TGTGCCAGCAGAGCTATACCAGGGGGCGGCGAAAAACTGTTTTTT
CDR3aa: CASRAIPGGGEKLFF

len: 12
d_gene: .
j_gene: TRBJ2-1
v_gene: TRBV6-1
CDR3nt: TGTGCCACGACAGAGAGGCTCAATGAGCAGTTCTTC
CDR3aa: CATTERLNEQFF

len: 17
d_gene: TRBD1
j_gene: TRBJ2-1
v_gene: TRBV19
CDR3nt: TGTGCCAGTAGTATAAGGTCACAGGGGGCATCCTACAATGAGCAGTTCTTC
CDR3aa: CASSIRSQGASYNEQFF

len: 14
d_gene: .
j_gene: TRBJ1-4
v_gene: TRBV11-2
CDR3nt: TGTGCCAGCAGCTTCGAGATCACTAATGAAAAACTGTTTTTT
CDR3aa: CASSFEITNEKLFF

len: 15
d_gene: TRBD1
j_gene: TRBJ2-7
v_gene: TRBV7-8
CDR3nt: TGTGCCAGCAGCCCCCGACAGGGGCTGACCTACGAGCAGTACTTC
CDR3aa: CASSPRQGLTYEQYF

len: 15
d_gene: TRBD1
j_gene: TRBJ2-5
v_gene: TRBV6-1
CDR3nt: TGTGCCAGCAGTATCCCGGGACAGGGGCAAGAGACCCAGTACTTC
CDR3aa: CASSIPGQGQETQYF

len: 18
d_gene: TRBD2
j_gene: TRBJ2-3
v_gene: TRBV7-9
CDR3nt: TGTGCCAGCAGCTACCTAGCGGGAGGGGTGATGGGAACAGATACGCAGTATTTT
CDR3aa: CASSYLAGGVMGTDTQYF

len: 18
d_gene: .
j_gene: TRBJ2-1
v_gene: TRBV5-4
CDR3nt: TGTGCCAGCAGTTTTGGGGAGGCGGGGTCGGGGTTATCTGTTGAGCAGTTCTTC
CDR3aa: CASSFGEAGSGLSVEQFF

len: 16
d_gene: TRBD2
j_gene: TRBJ2-1
v_gene: TRBV5-1
CDR3nt: TGCGCCAGCAGCTTGGTGACTAGCGGGAGCGGTAATGAGCAGTTCTTC
CDR3aa: CASSLVTSGSGNEQFF

len: 17
d_gene: TRBD2
j_gene: TRBJ2-3
v_gene: TRBV11-2
CDR3nt: TGTGCCAGCAGCGGCCTTGGGACTAGCGGACCCCCAGATACGCAGTATTTT
CDR3aa: CASSGLGTSGPPDTQYF

len: 12
d_gene: .
j_gene: TRBJ1-1
v_gene: TRBV29-1
CDR3nt: TGCAGCGCTCTCGGTCGCGCGGCTGAAGCTTTCTTT
CDR3aa: CSALGRAAEAFF

len: 15
d_gene: .
j_gene: TRBJ2-7
v_gene: TRBV5-5
CDR3nt: TGTGCCAGCAGCTTGGCAGGGGCAAGCTCCTACGAGCAGTACTTC
CDR3aa: CASSLAGASSYEQYF

len: 16
d_gene: TRBD2
j_gene: TRBJ2-1
v_gene: TRBV9
CDR3nt: TGTGCCAGCAGCGTGGGACTAGCGACCACCTACAATGAGCAGTTCTTC
CDR3aa: CASSVGLATTYNEQFF

len: 19
d_gene: .
j_gene: TRBJ1-4
v_gene: TRBV7-8
CDR3nt: TGTGCCAGCAGCCGGGAAGTAGTCCGGGGTTATCGGACTAATGAAAAACTGTTTTTT
CDR3aa: CASSREVVRGYRTNEKLFF

len: 17
d_gene: TRBD1
j_gene: TRBJ2-7
v_gene: TRBV5-6
CDR3nt: TGTGCCAGCAGCTTGCCCCCGAGGGACAGACACTCCTACGAGCAGTACTTC
CDR3aa: CASSLPPRDRHSYEQYF

len: 14
d_gene: TRBD1
j_gene: TRBJ1-5
v_gene: TRBV5-1
CDR3nt: TGCGCCAGCAGCTTAGGACAGGGAAGTCAGCCCCAGCATTTT
CDR3aa: CASSLGQGSQPQHF

len: 16
d_gene: .
j_gene: TRBJ2-3
v_gene: TRBV5-1
CDR3nt: TGCGCCAGCAGCTTGGCCGCGGGGTCTAGCACAGATACGCAGTATTTT
CDR3aa: CASSLAAGSSTDTQYF

len: 13
d_gene: .
j_gene: TRBJ1-1
v_gene: TRBV7-2
CDR3nt: TGTGCCAGCAGCTTAACGCGTGACACTGAAGCTTTCTTT
CDR3aa: CASSLTRDTEAFF

len: 15
d_gene: TRBD1
j_gene: TRBJ2-7
v_gene: TRBV18
CDR3nt: TGTGCCAGCTCACCTTCTCGGGACAGGGGGACGGTTGGGTACTTC
CDR3aa: CASSPSRDRGTVGYF

len: 16
d_gene: .
j_gene: TRBJ1-5
v_gene: TRBV4-2
CDR3nt: TGTGCCAGCAGCCAAGACGGAGGCGGCGGCAATCAGCCCCAGCATTTT
CDR3aa: CASSQDGGGGNQPQHF

len: 14
d_gene: .
j_gene: TRBJ1-4
v_gene: TRBV7-9
CDR3nt: TGTGCCAGCAGCTCTAGACGGGATAATGAAAAACTGTTTTTT
CDR3aa: CASSSRRDNEKLFF

len: 16
d_gene: TRBD2
j_gene: TRBJ2-1
v_gene: TRBV29-1
CDR3nt: TGCAGCGTTGACGGGACTAGCGGAAGCTCCTACAATGAGCAGTTCTTC
CDR3aa: CSVDGTSGSSYNEQFF

len: 14
d_gene: TRBD1
j_gene: TRBJ2-7
v_gene: TRBV11-3
CDR3nt: TGTGCCAGCAGCACTGGACAGGGTGTTGCCGAGCAGTACTTC
CDR3aa: CASSTGQGVAEQYF

len: 14
d_gene: TRBD1
j_gene: TRBJ1-5
v_gene: TRBV11-2
CDR3nt: TGTGCCAGCAGCTTCGGGACAGGGGTCCAGCCCCAGCATTTT
CDR3aa: CASSFGTGVQPQHF